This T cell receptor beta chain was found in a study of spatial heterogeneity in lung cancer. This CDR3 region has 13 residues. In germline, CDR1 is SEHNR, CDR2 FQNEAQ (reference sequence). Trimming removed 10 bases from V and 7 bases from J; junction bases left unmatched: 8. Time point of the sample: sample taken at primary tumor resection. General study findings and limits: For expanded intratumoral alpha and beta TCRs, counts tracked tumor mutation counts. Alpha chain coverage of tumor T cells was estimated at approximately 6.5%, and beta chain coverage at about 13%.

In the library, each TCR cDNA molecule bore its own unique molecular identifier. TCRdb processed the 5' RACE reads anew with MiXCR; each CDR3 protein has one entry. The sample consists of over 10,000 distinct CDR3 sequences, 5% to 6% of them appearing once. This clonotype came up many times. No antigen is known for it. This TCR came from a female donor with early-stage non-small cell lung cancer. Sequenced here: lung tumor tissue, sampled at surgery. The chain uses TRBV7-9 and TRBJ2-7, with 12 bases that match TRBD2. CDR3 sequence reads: CATRTSGDGEQYF. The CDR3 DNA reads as TGTGCCACCCGGACTAGCGGGGACGGGGAGCAGTACTTC.